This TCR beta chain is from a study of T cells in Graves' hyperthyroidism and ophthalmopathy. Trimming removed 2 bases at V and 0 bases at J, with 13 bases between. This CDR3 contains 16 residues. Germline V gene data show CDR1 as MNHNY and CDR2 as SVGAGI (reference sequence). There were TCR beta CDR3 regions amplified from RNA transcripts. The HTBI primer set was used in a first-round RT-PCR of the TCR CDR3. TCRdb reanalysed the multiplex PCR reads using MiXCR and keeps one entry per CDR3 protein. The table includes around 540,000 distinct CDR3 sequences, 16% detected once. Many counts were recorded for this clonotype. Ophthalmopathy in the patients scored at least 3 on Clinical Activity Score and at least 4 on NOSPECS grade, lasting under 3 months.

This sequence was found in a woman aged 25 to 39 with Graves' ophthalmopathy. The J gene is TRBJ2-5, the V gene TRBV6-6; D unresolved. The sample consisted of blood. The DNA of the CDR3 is TGTGCCAGCAGTTACGACGGACGGATGGACCAAGAGACCCAGTACTTC. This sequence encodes CASSYDGRMDQETQYF.